The T cell receptor (beta chain) described here comes from a study of cytomegalovirus exposure and HLA in healthy donors. Overall study results and limits: Follow-up analysis found HLA locus-dependent TCR association rates, highest for DRB1 and lowest for HLA-C. TCR beta sequences reportedly predicted most subjects' HLA-A and HLA-B alleles accurately. In a later analysis, specific HLA alleles were associated with some 16,000 TCR beta sequences at a 0.05 false discovery rate.

A note on this clone: Its specificity is not known.

The CDR3 is made up of 16 amino acids. CDR1 SGHRS and CDR2 YFSETQ come from the germline V gene. Trimming cost V 6 bases and J 0 bases, with 16 bases left between them. Every donor was a healthy person donating bone marrow. 13 Jbeta primers and 60 Vbeta primers were used for the PCR. Assay: immunoSEQ multiplex PCR; the TCRdb copy retains only in-frame clones and omits some. The table records around 120,000 clones, around 69% of them present only once. The V and J genes are TRBV5-1 and TRBJ2-1, with D tentatively TRBD1 (5 bases). The material sequenced was PBMCs. The receptor's source is a human donor in good health. The CDR3 DNA follows: TGCGCCAGCACCTCTATGGGGCTAAGCTCCTACAATGAGCAGTTCTTC. The encoded protein is CASTSMGLSSYNEQFF.